What follows is one T cell receptor (beta chain) and its context. The source of the sample is a study of CD8 T cells in Susac syndrome. Study-wide context: Patients with Susac syndrome who were sequenced included six with active disease and about 8 in remission. When blood was drawn, the patients with Susac syndrome were therapy-naive, on corticosteroids, or on intravenous immunoglobulin alone.

Germline V lookup: CDR1 SGHDN, CDR2 FVKESK. Trimming removed 4 bases from V and 0 bases from J, with 6 bases in between. This CDR3 is 13 amino acids long. It was negative isolation that provided the CD8+ and CD4+ T cells, whereas TEMRA cells were enriched by FACS. Random-hexamer reverse transcription was applied to about 0.5 to 1 ug RNA. Using its own MiXCR run on the immunoSEQ multiplex PCR reads, TCRdb lists one record per CDR3 protein. The sample holds 200,000 to 250,000 distinct CDR3 sequences, about 95% seen once. The sequencing sample was made of CD4+ T cells from PBMCs. The chain recombines TRBV14 with TRBJ1-1, with no clear D. This sequence was found in a human donor with Susac syndrome. This chain's CDR3 is CASSRSLNTEAFF. CDR3 DNA sequence: TGTGCCAGCAGCCGGAGTTTGAACACTGAAGCTTTCTTT.